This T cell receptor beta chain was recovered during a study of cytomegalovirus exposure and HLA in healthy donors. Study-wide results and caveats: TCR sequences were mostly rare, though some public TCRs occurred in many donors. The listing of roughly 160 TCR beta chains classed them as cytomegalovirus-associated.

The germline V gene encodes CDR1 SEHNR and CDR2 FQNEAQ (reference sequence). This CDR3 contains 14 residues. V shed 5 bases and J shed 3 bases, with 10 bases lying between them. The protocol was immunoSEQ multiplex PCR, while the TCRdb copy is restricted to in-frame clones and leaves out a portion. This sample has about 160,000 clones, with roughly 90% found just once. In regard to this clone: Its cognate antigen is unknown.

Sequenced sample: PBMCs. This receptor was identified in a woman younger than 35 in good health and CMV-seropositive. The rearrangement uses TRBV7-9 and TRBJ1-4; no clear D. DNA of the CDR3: TGTGCCAGCAGCCCGGGAGTGGCTAATGAAAAACTGTTTTTT. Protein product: CASSPGVANEKLFF.